A selection of T cell receptor beta chains follows, all from one sample in a study of blood T cell repertoires in COVID-19. Repertoires were generated with immunoSEQ multiplex PCR, while TCRdb's copy carries only in-frame clones and drops some. Of around 330,000 clones detected, approximately 88% appear once; the ten largest clones hold 1.6%. Sequencing input: peripheral blood. The receptors stem from a woman aged 30 to 39 with COVID-19, enrolled during active disease. The CDR3 runs from the conserved cysteine through the conserved F or W. The D gene is left open where the match is weak. Clone size is shown for a subset of rows, as once, few, many or a class of expanded clone.

v_gene,d_gene,j_gene,abundance,CDR3aa,CDR3nt
TRBV6-5,NA,TRBJ2-7,NA,CASSYSGRNSYEQYF,TGTGCCAGCAGTTACTCGGGGCGGAACTCCTACGAGCAGTACTTC
TRBV27,NA,TRBJ1-4,NA,CASSMRSGLFNEKLFF,TGTGCCAGCAGTATGCGCAGCGGGCTTTTTAATGAAAAACTGTTTTTT
TRBV5-5,TRBD1,TRBJ1-2,NA,CASSSPDRGNGYTF,TGTGCCAGCAGCTCCCCCGACAGGGGTAATGGCTACACCTTC
TRBV5-6,NA,TRBJ1-5,NA,CASSLAGGGGQPQHF,TGTGCCAGCAGCTTGGCCGGGGGTGGCGGTCAGCCCCAGCATTTT
TRBV4-1,TRBD1,TRBJ2-6,NA,CASSRDRGWANVLTF,TGCGCCAGCAGCCGAGACAGGGGCTGGGCCAACGTCCTGACTTTC
TRBV7-9,NA,TRBJ1-6,NA,CASSLTGTTDSPLHF,TGTGCCAGCAGCTTGACCGGGACAACGGATTCACCCCTCCACTTT
TRBV9,TRBD2,TRBJ2-1,NA,CASSVSGGAIYNEQFF,TGTGCCAGCAGCGTATCCGGGGGGGCCATCTACAATGAGCAGTTCTTC
TRBV10-1,TRBD2,TRBJ2-7,NA,CASSESPASGGPPYEQYF,TGCGCCAGCAGTGAGTCGCCAGCAAGCGGGGGGCCTCCCTACGAGCAGTACTTC
TRBV25-1,NA,TRBJ1-2,NA,CASSDLGLYGYTF,TGTGCCAGCAGTGACCTCGGACTCTATGGCTACACCTTC
TRBV19,NA,TRBJ1-1,NA,CARHGACQSAFF,TGTGCCAGGCATGGGGCCTGTCAGTCGGCTTTCTTT
TRBV6-4,NA,TRBJ1-5,NA,CASSGASRDNDQPQHF,TGTGCCAGCAGTGGTGCATCTCGGGACAATGATCAGCCCCAGCATTTT
TRBV4-1,NA,TRBJ2-5,once,CASSQDRMGQTQYF,TGCGCCAGCAGCCAAGATCGAATGGGCCAGACCCAGTACTTC
TRBV2,TRBD1,TRBJ1-4,NA,CASRGVGQELFF,TGTGCCAGCAGGGGGGTAGGACAGGAACTGTTTTTT
TRBV19,NA,TRBJ1-1,NA,CASSISRTEKAFF,TGTGCCAGTAGTATATCTAGGACAGAAAAAGCTTTCTTT
TRBV15,NA,TRBJ1-6,NA,CATSRGRGSPLHF,TGTGCCACCAGCAGAGGGAGGGGATCACCCCTCCACTTT
TRBV29-1,TRBD2,TRBJ2-3,NA,CSVVPRLAGGPGTDTQYF,TGCAGCGTTGTTCCGAGACTAGCGGGGGGGCCAGGAACAGATACGCAGTATTTT
TRBV21-1,NA,TRBJ1-1,NA,CASSNRDRESEAFF,TGTGCCAGCAGCAACCGGGACAGGGAATCTGAAGCTTTCTTT
TRBV7-7,TRBD2,TRBJ2-5,NA,CASSLDPGGPETQYF,TGTGCTAGCAGCTTAGATCCGGGGGGGCCTGAGACCCAGTACTTC
TRBV6-5,TRBD1,TRBJ2-7,once,CASEDRATINYEQYF,TGTGCCAGCGAAGACAGGGCAACAATTAACTACGAGCAGTACTTC
TRBV11-3,TRBD1,TRBJ1-2,NA,CASSALGQEGYTF,TGTGCCAGCAGCGCGTTGGGACAGGAAGGCTACACCTTC
TRBV2,TRBD1,TRBJ1-6,NA,CASSERRTGYNSPLHF,TGTGCCAGCAGCGAACGACGGACAGGGTATAATTCACCCCTCCACTTT
TRBV10-3,NA,TRBJ1-1,NA,CAISPTLNTEAFF,TGTGCCATCAGCCCGACACTGAACACTGAAGCTTTCTTT
TRBV5-1,NA,TRBJ1-3,NA,CASRSPGRVAGGSGNTIYF,TGCGCCAGCAGGTCCCCAGGGAGGGTCGCGGGGGGCTCTGGAAACACCATATATTTT
TRBV11-1,TRBD1,TRBJ1-6,NA,CASSHRGNNSPLHF,TGTGCCAGCAGCCACAGGGGGAATAATTCACCCCTCCACTTT
TRBV5-4,TRBD1,TRBJ1-1,NA,CASSSGLAGGRNTEAFF,TGTGCCAGCAGTTCTGGGTTGGCAGGGGGCCGGAACACTGAAGCTTTCTTT
TRBV12-5,NA,TRBJ2-1,NA,CASAAGDNEQFF,TGTGCTAGTGCCGCCGGGGACAATGAGCAGTTCTTC
TRBV7-3,NA,TRBJ2-1,NA,CASSLWGLRGASNNEQFF,TGTGCCAGCAGCTTATGGGGTCTCCGGGGGGCCTCCAACAATGAGCAGTTCTTC
TRBV4-1,NA,TRBJ1-5,NA,CASSQDYGTTPSNQPQHF,TGCGCCAGCAGCCAAGATTATGGGACAACCCCTAGCAATCAGCCCCAGCATTTT
TRBV12-3/TRBV12-4,NA,TRBJ2-5,NA,CASRTNWAETQYF,TGTGCCAGCAGAACCAACTGGGCAGAGACCCAGTACTTC
TRBV24-1,NA,TRBJ1-2,NA,CATSPAIANYGYTF,TGTGCCACCAGTCCTGCGATTGCTAACTATGGCTACACCTTC
TRBV30,NA,TRBJ1-5,NA,CAWSAAGLGNQPQHF,TGTGCCTGGAGTGCTGCCGGTTTGGGCAATCAGCCCCAGCATTTT
TRBV18,NA,TRBJ2-3,few,CASSPGTRGRTDTQYF,TGTGCCAGCTCACCAGGCACGCGGGGACGCACAGATACGCAGTATTTT
TRBV14,TRBD1,TRBJ1-2,NA,CASSPGGGGYTF,TGTGCCAGCAGCCCAGGGGGCGGGGGCTACACCTTC
TRBV5-1,TRBD1,TRBJ2-5,NA,CASSPTGLTETQYF,TGCGCCAGCAGCCCGACAGGGCTAACGGAGACCCAGTACTTC
TRBV30,NA,TRBJ1-1,once,CAGGGIGTEAFF,TGTGCCGGGGGGGGCATAGGCACTGAAGCTTTCTTT
TRBV4-3,NA,TRBJ1-2,few,CASSPDGGGDYGYTF,TGCGCCAGCAGCCCCGACGGCGGAGGGGACTATGGCTACACCTTC
TRBV28,TRBD2,TRBJ2-5,NA,CASSPTSGAPPGKTQYF,TGTGCCAGCAGTCCCACTAGCGGGGCGCCCCCAGGGAAGACCCAGTACTTC
TRBV4-3,NA,TRBJ1-2,NA,CASSHLQGMEGYTF,TGCGCCAGCAGCCACTTGCAGGGGATGGAAGGCTACACCTTC
TRBV7-9,NA,TRBJ1-1,NA,CASIPGAGFRAEAFF,TGTGCCAGCATCCCCGGGGCGGGGTTCCGGGCTGAAGCTTTCTTT
TRBV11-3,TRBD2,TRBJ2-1,NA,CASSIWTSGGNNEQFF,TGTGCCAGCAGCATCTGGACTAGCGGGGGCAACAATGAGCAGTTCTTC
TRBV9,NA,TRBJ1-3,NA,CASSQGVAGNTIYF,TGTGCCAGCAGCCAAGGGGTCGCTGGAAACACCATATATTTT
TRBV4-1,NA,TRBJ2-7,NA,CASSHSSTGNYEQYF,TGCGCCAGCAGCCACAGCTCGACAGGTAACTACGAGCAGTACTTC
TRBV4-2,NA,TRBJ1-1,NA,CASSQDLLGTRNTEAFF,TGTGCCAGCAGCCAAGATTTATTGGGGACACGGAACACTGAAGCTTTCTTT
TRBV5-6,NA,TRBJ2-5,NA,CASSLLVETQYF,TGTGCCAGCAGCTTACTAGTGGAGACCCAGTACTTC
TRBV5-1,TRBD1,TRBJ2-1,NA,CASSLTRSGGDEQFF,TGCGCCAGCAGCTTGACCCGGTCAGGGGGCGATGAGCAGTTCTTC
TRBV6-2/TRBV6-3,NA,TRBJ1-3,NA,CASSYPGTGNTIYF,TGTGCCAGCAGTTACCCAGGGACTGGAAACACCATATATTTT
TRBV2,NA,TRBJ2-7,NA,CASSGLEAGESYEQYF,TGTGCCAGCAGTGGCCTTGAGGCAGGGGAGTCCTACGAGCAGTACTTC
TRBV30,TRBD1,TRBJ2-1,few,CAFGQGNEQFF,TGTGCCTTCGGACAGGGCAATGAGCAGTTCTTC
TRBV21-1,NA,TRBJ2-3,once,CASSNPGLAGGQSTDTQYF,TGTGCCAGCAGCAACCCGGGACTAGCGGGGGGGCAGAGCACAGATACGCAGTATTTT
TRBV7-2,TRBD1,TRBJ1-1,many,CASSLVGQGAIRTEAFF,TGTGCCAGCAGCTTAGTGGGGCAGGGGGCTATTAGGACTGAAGCTTTCTTT
TRBV9,NA,TRBJ2-1,NA,CASSDGGNEQFF,TGTGCCAGCAGCGATGGAGGGAATGAGCAGTTCTTC
TRBV7-9,TRBD1,TRBJ1-1,NA,CASSRGGWNTEAFF,TGTGCCAGCAGCCGAGGGGGCTGGAACACTGAAGCTTTCTTT